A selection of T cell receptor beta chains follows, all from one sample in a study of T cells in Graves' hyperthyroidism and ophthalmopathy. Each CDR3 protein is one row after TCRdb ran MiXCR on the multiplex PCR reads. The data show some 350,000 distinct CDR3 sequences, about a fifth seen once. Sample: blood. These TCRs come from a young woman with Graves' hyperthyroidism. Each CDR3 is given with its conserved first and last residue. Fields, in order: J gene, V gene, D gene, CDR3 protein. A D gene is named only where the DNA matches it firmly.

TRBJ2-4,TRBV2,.,CASSEKNIQYF
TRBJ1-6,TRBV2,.,CASRREQSSYNSPLHF
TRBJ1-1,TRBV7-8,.,CASSLAREGQVGTEAFF
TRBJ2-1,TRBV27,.,CASREVRVAVEQFF
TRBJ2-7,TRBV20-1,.,CSASSPTYEQYF
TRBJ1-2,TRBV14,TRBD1,CASSRLRTGGGYTF
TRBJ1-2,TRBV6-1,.,CASSEGIWQASYGYTF
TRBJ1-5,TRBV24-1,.,CATGRGNQPQHF
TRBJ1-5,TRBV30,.,CAWSGGSNQPQHF
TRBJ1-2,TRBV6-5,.,CASSYVRGSSYGYTF
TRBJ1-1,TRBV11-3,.,CASSYSMNTEAFF